This TCR beta chain is from a study of blood T cell repertoires in COVID-19. About the research overall: There were acute and convalescent COVID-19 samples, and they came from the United States, Italy and Spain.

Authors' data handling: Researchers report that nucleated cell counts were estimated from reference gene primer amplification. Generated by immunoSEQ multiplex PCR, the TCRdb table keeps only in-frame clones and is missing some. D and trimming come from the DNA, and the V and J calls and clone size come from that table. The sample contains 450,000 or so clones, 85% to 90% of which appear only once. Enrolled during active infection, Seattle patients were then followed longitudinally. The CDR3 is 15 residues long. Trimming removed 0 bases from V and 7 bases from J; junction bases left unmatched: 9. CDR1 and CDR2 (germline): SGHVS, FNYEAQ.

The receptor's source is a man aged 18 to 29 with COVID-19, enrolled during active disease. This chain connects TRBV7-6 to TRBJ2-7, with 7 bases fitting TRBD2. Sequenced material: peripheral blood. As DNA, the CDR3 is TGTGCCAGCAGCTTAGCGCCGGGGCGGGAGTTGGAGCAGTACTTC. Its translation: CASSLAPGRELEQYF. Full variable domain (outside the CDR3, taken from reference TRBV7-6 and TRBJ2-7): GAGVSQSPRYKVTKRGQDVALRCDPISGHVSLYWYRQALGQGPEFLTYFNYEAQQDKSGLPNDRFSAERPEGSISTLTIQRTEQRDSAMYRCASSLAPGRELEQYFGPGTRLTVT.